This TCR beta chain came from a study of blood T cell repertoires in COVID-19. Study as a whole: The samples span acute and convalescent COVID-19 from the United States, Italy and Spain.

The V segment lost 2 bases and the J segment 6 bases; nucleotides outside the gene matches: 3. Germline-derived CDR1 and CDR2 are MNHEY and SVGAGI. This CDR3 has 14 amino acids. In the original processing: Counts of nucleated cells, estimated from reference gene primer amplification, were obtained. The assay was immunoSEQ multiplex PCR, and TCRdb's table has in-frame clones only and misses some. V and J calls and clone size come straight from that table; D and trimming were deduced from the DNA. The table lists 200,000 to 250,000 clones, 87% of them singletons, with 10% in the top ten. The cohort comprised adults aged roughly 18 to 100 years residing in approximately 22 US areas.

This sequence joins TRBV6-5 and TRBJ1-4, with 7 bases lining up with TRBD1. The TCR originated in a man aged 18 to 29 with acute COVID-19. The sequencing input was PBMCs or T cells enriched from blood (not recorded which). The chain's CDR3 is CASSYVQGDEKLFF. CDR3 bases: TGTGCCAGCAGTTACGTGCAGGGGGATGAAAAACTGTTTTTT.